This T cell receptor beta chain was recovered during a study of shared clonotypes between healthy human individuals. This clone has only a few counts. TCRdb's table, derived via immunoSEQ multiplex PCR, lists solely in-frame clones and lacks some. The table shows 190,000 or so clones, with 65% to 80% occurring only once. Deletions cut 6 bases from V and 2 bases from J, with 10 bases between. In germline, CDR1 is SEHNR, CDR2 FQNEAQ (reference sequence). This CDR3 has 14 residues. Sequences were obtained from memory CD4+ T cells sorted from blood. The subset here: CD45RA-negative fraction. This TCR was recovered from a man aged 25-45 years in good health. The rearrangement joins TRBV7-9 to TRBJ2-2; TRBD1 is a possible D gene (6 bases). The chain's CDR3 is CASSRQANTGELFF. The DNA of the CDR3 is TGTGCCAGCAGTCGACAGGCCAACACCGGGGAGCTGTTTTTT.